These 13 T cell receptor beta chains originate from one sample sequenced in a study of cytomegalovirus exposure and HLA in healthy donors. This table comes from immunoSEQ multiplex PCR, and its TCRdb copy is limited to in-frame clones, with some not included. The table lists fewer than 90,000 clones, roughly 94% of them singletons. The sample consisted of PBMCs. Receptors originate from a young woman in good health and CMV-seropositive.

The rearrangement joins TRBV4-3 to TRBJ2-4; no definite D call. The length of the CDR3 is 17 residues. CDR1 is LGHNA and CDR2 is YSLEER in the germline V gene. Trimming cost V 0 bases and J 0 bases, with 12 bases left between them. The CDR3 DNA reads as TGCGCCAGCAGCCAAGATTACAATCCTCTAGCCAAAAACATTCAGTACTTC. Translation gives CASSQDYNPLAKNIQYF.

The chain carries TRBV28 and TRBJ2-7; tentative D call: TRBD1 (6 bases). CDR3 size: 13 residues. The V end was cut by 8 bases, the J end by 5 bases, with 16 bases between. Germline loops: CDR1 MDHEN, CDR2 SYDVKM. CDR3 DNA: TGTGCCAGCCTGGGCAGGGGTCCGAACGAGCAGTACTTC. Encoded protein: CASLGRGPNEQYF.

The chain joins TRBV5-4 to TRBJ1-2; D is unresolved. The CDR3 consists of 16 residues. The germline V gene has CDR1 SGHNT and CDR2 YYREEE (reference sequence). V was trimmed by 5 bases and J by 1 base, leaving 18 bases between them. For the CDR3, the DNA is TGTGCCAGCAGAGCCAACCCTGGCGGATATAACTATGGCTACACCTTC. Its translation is CASRANPGGYNYGYTF.

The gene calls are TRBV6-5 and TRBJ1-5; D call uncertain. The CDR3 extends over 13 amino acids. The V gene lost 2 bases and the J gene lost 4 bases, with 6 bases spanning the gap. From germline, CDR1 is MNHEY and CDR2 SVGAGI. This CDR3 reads CASSYVLNQPQHF. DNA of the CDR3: TGTGCCAGCAGTTACGTCCTGAATCAGCCCCAGCATTTT.

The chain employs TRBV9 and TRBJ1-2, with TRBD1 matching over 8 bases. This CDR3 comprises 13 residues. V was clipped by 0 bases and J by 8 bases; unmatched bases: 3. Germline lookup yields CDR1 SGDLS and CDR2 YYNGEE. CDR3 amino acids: CASSVGQGLGYTF. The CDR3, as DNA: TGTGCCAGCAGCGTAGGACAGGGGCTGGGCTACACCTTC. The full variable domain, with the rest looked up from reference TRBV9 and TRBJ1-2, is DSGVTQTPKHLITATGQRVTLRCSPRSGDLSVYWYQQSLDQGLQFLIQYYNGEERAKGNILERFSAQQFPDLHSELNLSSLELGDSALYFCASSVGQGLGYTFGSGTRLTVV.

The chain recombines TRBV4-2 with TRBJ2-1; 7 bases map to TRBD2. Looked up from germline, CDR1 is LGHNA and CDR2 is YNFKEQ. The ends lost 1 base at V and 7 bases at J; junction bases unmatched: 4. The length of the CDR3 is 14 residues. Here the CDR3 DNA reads TGTGCCAGCAGCCAAGCGGGTAGCGGGAATGAGCAGTTCTTC. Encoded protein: CASSQAGSGNEQFF.

The CDR3 spells CAISESNNNFNQPQHF. CDR3 bases: TGTGCCATCAGTGAGTCGAACAATAATTTCAATCAGCCCCAGCATTTT. The rearrangement joins TRBV10-3 to TRBJ1-5; D gene ambiguous. Looked up from germline, CDR1 is ENHRY and CDR2 is SYGVKD. CDR3 length: 16 amino acids. V was shortened by 0 bases and J by 3 bases, with 12 bases between the two germline ends.

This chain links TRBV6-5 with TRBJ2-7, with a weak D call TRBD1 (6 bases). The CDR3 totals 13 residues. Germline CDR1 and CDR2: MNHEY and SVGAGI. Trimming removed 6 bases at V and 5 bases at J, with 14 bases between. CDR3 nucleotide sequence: TGTGCCAGCAGGGACCCAGGGGTGGACGAGCAGTACTTC. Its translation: CASRDPGVDEQYF.

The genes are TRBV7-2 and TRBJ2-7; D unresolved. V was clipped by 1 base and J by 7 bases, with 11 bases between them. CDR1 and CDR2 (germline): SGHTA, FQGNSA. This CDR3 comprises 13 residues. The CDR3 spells CASSLGVLREQYF. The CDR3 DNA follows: TGTGCCAGCAGCTTAGGAGTCCTCCGGGAGCAGTACTTC.

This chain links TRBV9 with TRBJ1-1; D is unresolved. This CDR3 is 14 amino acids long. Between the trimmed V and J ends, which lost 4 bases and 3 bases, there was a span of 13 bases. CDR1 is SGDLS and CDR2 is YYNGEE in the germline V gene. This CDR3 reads CASSIRDTYTEAFF. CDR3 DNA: TGTGCCAGCAGCATCCGTGACACCTACACTGAAGCTTTCTTT.

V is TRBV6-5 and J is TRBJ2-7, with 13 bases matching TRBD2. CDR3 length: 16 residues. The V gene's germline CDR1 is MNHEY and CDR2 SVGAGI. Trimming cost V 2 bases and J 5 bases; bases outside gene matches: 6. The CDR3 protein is CASSYVGLAGADEQYF. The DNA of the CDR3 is TGTGCCAGCAGTTACGTAGGACTAGCGGGAGCCGACGAGCAGTACTTC.

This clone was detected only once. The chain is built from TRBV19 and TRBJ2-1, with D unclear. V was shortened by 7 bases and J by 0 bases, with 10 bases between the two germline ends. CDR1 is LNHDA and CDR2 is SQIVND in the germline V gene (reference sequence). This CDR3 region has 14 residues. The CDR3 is CASTTLSSYNEQFF. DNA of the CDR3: TGTGCCAGTACGACTCTCAGCTCCTACAATGAGCAGTTCTTC.

CDR3 nucleotide sequence: TGTGCCAGCAGCGAACAATCAGGGTCTGGGGCCAACGTCCTGACTTTC. Translated: CASSEQSGSGANVLTF. The chain recombines TRBV4-2 with TRBJ2-6, with D tentatively TRBD1 (5 bases). The CDR3 is made up of 16 amino acids. CDR1 is LGHNA, CDR2 YNFKEQ, per germline. V lost 5 bases and J 1 base, leaving 12 bases between the germline ends.